Listed here are 20 T cell receptor beta chains from one sample, sequenced in a study of OX40 agonist ivuxolimab in advanced cancers. Using immunoSEQ multiplex PCR, the repertoire was profiled, and TCRdb retains in-frame clones only, with some absent. The table records fewer than 55,000 clones, around 89% of them present only once. This specimen was CD4+ or CD8+ T cells sorted from blood, taken in a trial of the OX40 agonist ivuxolimab. The source is an adult with an advanced solid tumor such as melanoma, head and neck, liver or kidney cancer.

The gene calls are TRBV7-9 and TRBJ2-1, with D possibly being TRBD1 (5 bases). V was pared by 1 base and J by 6 bases, with 13 bases between. The CDR3 has 15 amino acids. Per germline, CDR1 SEHNR and CDR2 FQNEAQ (reference sequence). The DNA of the CDR3 is TGTGCCAGCAGCTTAGGAGGTGGGGCAGCCAATGAGCAGTTCTTC. Translating it yields CASSLGGGAANEQFF.

CDR3 nucleotides: TGTGCCAGCGATGTAGGGGGGAACACTGAAGCTTTCTTT. Encoded protein: CASDVGGNTEAFF. The rearrangement joins TRBV2 to TRBJ1-1, with D perhaps TRBD1 (6 bases). V was trimmed by 8 bases and J by 1 base, leaving 11 bases between them. Germline CDR1 reads SNHLY; CDR2 reads FYNNEI. The CDR3 is 13 residues long.

This clone was seen only once. The rearrangement links TRBV10-3 to TRBJ1-5; 11 bases are shared with TRBD1. V shed 4 bases and J 3 bases; nucleotides not matched to a gene: 2. The CDR3 is made up of 15 amino acids. Germline CDR1 reads ENHRY; CDR2 reads SYGVKD. The CDR3 DNA reads as TGTGCCATCAGTGGGGACAGGGGGGTCAATCAGCCCCAGCATTTT. Translation: CAISGDRGVNQPQHF.

The chain employs TRBV10-3 and TRBJ2-7; D perhaps matches TRBD1 (5 bases). Per germline, CDR1 ENHRY and CDR2 SYGVKD. Trimming removed 4 bases from V and 4 bases from J, with 8 bases in between. The CDR3 runs 12 residues. The CDR3 nucleotides are TGTGCCATCAGTGTCCAGGGTTACGAGCAGTACTTC. It translates to CAISVQGYEQYF.

This rearrangement joins TRBV7-9 to TRBJ2-1, with D unclear. Germline CDR1 SEHNR, CDR2 FQNEAQ (reference sequence). CDR3 length: 15 amino acids. V was pared by 7 bases and J by 5 bases, with 18 bases between. DNA of the CDR3: TGTGCCAGCACACCGTTTAGGACGTACGACAATGAGCAGTTCTTC. It is translated as CASTPFRTYDNEQFF.

The CDR3 loop reads CAWSAGQWTDTQYF. DNA for the CDR3: TGTGCCTGGAGTGCTGGACAGTGGACAGATACGCAGTATTTT. The chain combines TRBV30 with TRBJ2-3; the D gene is possibly TRBD1 (6 bases). The germline CDR1 and CDR2 sequences are GTSNPN and SVGIG (reference sequence). The CDR3 has 14 amino acids. V gave up 1 base and J gave up 3 bases, with 11 bases separating them. Full variable domain (outside the CDR3, taken from reference TRBV30 and TRBJ2-3): SQTIHQWPATLVQPVGSPLSLECTVEGTSNPNLYWYRQAAGRGLQLLFYSVGIGQISSEVPQNLSASRPQDRQFILSSKKLLLSDSGFYLCAWSAGQWTDTQYFGPGTRLTVL.

Only one count was recorded for this clone. Likely a read error: the CDR3 ends without its conserved phenylalanine or tryptophan. The genes are TRBV30 and TRBJ1-2; D gene uncertain. CDR1 is GTSNPN, CDR2 SVGIG, per germline (reference sequence). This CDR3 has 13 amino acids. V was trimmed by 3 bases and J by 4 bases, leaving 12 bases between them. CDR3 in amino acids: CAWRDGIFYGYTS. The CDR3 DNA is TGTGCCTGGAGGGACGGAATTTTCTATGGCTACACCTCC.

J is TRBJ2-1 and V is TRBV5-6; unclear D gene. Trimming shortened V by 4 bases and J by 3 bases, and 8 bases separated the two germline ends. Germline CDR1 is SGHDT and CDR2 is YYEEEE. There are 13 residues in the CDR3. CDR3 sequence: CASSRTDYNEQFF. CDR3 sequence (DNA): TGTGCCAGCAGCCGTACAGACTACAATGAGCAGTTCTTC.

As DNA, the CDR3 is TGCGCCAGCAACGAGGGAAGCACAGATACGCAGTATTTT. Translation: CASNEGSTDTQYF. The chain links TRBV10-2 to TRBJ2-3, with a possible D match to TRBD2 (5 bases). The V gene's germline CDR1 is WSHSY and CDR2 SAAADI. V was trimmed by 7 bases and J by 0 bases, leaving 8 bases between them. CDR3 length equals 13 residues.

This rearrangement joins TRBV2 to TRBJ1-5; D is unclear. CDR3 length: 17 amino acids. CDR1 is SNHLY, CDR2 FYNNEI, per germline. The V end was cut by 0 bases, the J end by 2 bases, with 14 bases between. The CDR3: CASSEALISRGNQPQHF. CDR3 in DNA: TGTGCCAGCAGTGAAGCGCTTATATCCCGAGGCAATCAGCCCCAGCATTTT. The variable domain in full, completed from reference TRBV2 and TRBJ1-5, reads EPEVTQTPSHQVTQMGQEVILRCVPISNHLYFYWYRQILGQKVEFLVSFYNNEISEKSEIFDDQFSVERPDGSNFTLKIRSTKLEDSAMYFCASSEALISRGNQPQHFGDGTRLSIL.

The chain has TRBV28 and TRBJ1-2; 9 bases line up with TRBD1. Germline lookup yields CDR1 MDHEN and CDR2 SYDVKM. This CDR3 contains 13 residues. The J segment lost 3 bases and the V segment lost 8 bases, leaving 4 bases of the junction unmatched. The CDR3 here is CASRTGVDYGYTF. CDR3 nucleotides: TGTGCCAGCCGGACAGGGGTGGACTATGGCTACACCTTC.

This chain links TRBV2 with TRBJ2-3; 11 bases are a match to TRBD2. The germline V gene encodes CDR1 SNHLY and CDR2 FYNNEI. Trimming cost V 5 bases and J 3 bases; bases outside gene matches: 4. The CDR3 consists of 15 residues. CDR3 protein: CASSRTSGRTDTQYF. The CDR3 DNA follows: TGTGCCAGCAGTCGTACTAGCGGGAGAACAGATACGCAGTATTTT.

A few counts support this clone. V and J are TRBV11-2 and TRBJ2-6, with 8 bases matching TRBD1. Germline assignment: CDR1 SGHAT and CDR2 FQNNGV. V dropped 5 bases and J dropped 2; count of bases not matched to a gene: 5. This CDR3 has 16 residues. The CDR3 loop reads CASSVQGVAGANVLTF. CDR3 DNA: TGTGCCAGCAGCGTACAGGGGGTCGCTGGGGCCAACGTCCTGACTTTC.

This clone was detected once. The chain carries TRBV11-2 and TRBJ2-5; D unresolved. This CDR3 comprises 13 residues. From germline, CDR1 is SGHAT and CDR2 FQNNGV. V was shortened by 2 bases and J by 1 base, with 5 bases between the two germline ends. The CDR3 sequence is CASSLTTQETQYF. The CDR3 DNA follows: TGTGCCAGCAGCTTAACAACCCAAGAGACCCAGTACTTC.

The rearrangement joins TRBV18 to TRBJ2-2; TRBD2 might be the D (5 bases). Trimming took 2 bases from V and 7 from J, leaving 14 bases between them. Germline values: CDR1 KGHSH, CDR2 LQKENI. The CDR3 is made up of 15 amino acids. CDR3 in DNA: TGTGCCAGCTCACCATTCGAGAGGGTTGGCGGGGAGCTGTTTTTT. Its translation is CASSPFERVGGELFF.

This sequence joins TRBV11-2 and TRBJ2-2, with 10 bases fitting TRBD2. J was trimmed by 5 bases and V by 3 bases; bases with no gene match: 3. This CDR3 contains 15 residues. Germline V gives CDR1 SGHAT, CDR2 FQNNGV. The DNA of the CDR3 is TGTGCCAGCAGCTTTGGACTAGCGGAAACCGGGGAGCTGTTTTTT. This encodes CASSFGLAETGELFF.

This chain connects TRBV5-1 to TRBJ2-3; D unresolved. V lost 3 bases and J lost 3, with 8 bases in between. This CDR3 contains 13 residues. Looked up from germline, CDR1 is SGHRS and CDR2 is YFSETQ. CDR3 amino acids: CASSSGSTDTQYF. The CDR3 nucleotides are TGCGCCAGCAGCTCCGGGTCTACAGATACGCAGTATTTT.

V usage is TRBV4-1 and J usage is TRBJ1-2; 12 bases match TRBD1. Losses at the gene ends were 3 bases for V and 4 bases for J; bases not matched to a gene: 6. CDR1 and CDR2 from the germline V gene are MGHRA and YSYEKL. The CDR3 loop spans 16 amino acids. This CDR3 reads CASSQTGTGGVYGYTF. CDR3 sequence (DNA): TGCGCCAGCAGCCAGACCGGGACAGGGGGCGTCTATGGCTACACCTTC.

The chain employs TRBV5-1 and TRBJ1-4; D unresolved. The CDR3 loop spans 14 amino acids. Germline CDR1 SGHRS, CDR2 YFSETQ. The germline V and J ends were trimmed by 5 bases and 5 bases, with 13 bases remaining between them. The CDR3 sequence is CASRGGGLNEKLFF. The CDR3 nucleotides are TGCGCCAGCAGGGGTGGCGGGCTGAATGAAAAACTGTTTTTT.

The sample holds one count of this clone. The V gene is TRBV5-4, the J gene TRBJ2-3; D unclear. Trimming took 3 bases from V and 3 from J, leaving 11 bases between them. This CDR3 region has 14 residues. CDR1 is SGHNT and CDR2 is YYREEE in the germline V gene (reference sequence). DNA for the CDR3: TGTGCCAGCAGCTCCCGCCTAGAGACAGATACGCAGTATTTT. Residues: CASSSRLETDTQYF.